This entry lists 10 T cell receptor beta chains sequenced from one sample in a study of blood T cell repertoires in COVID-19. Generated by immunoSEQ multiplex PCR, the TCRdb table keeps only in-frame clones and is missing some. This sample has about 330,000 clones, with 70% to 90% found just once. The sequencing sample was made of PBMCs or T cells enriched from blood (not recorded which). These receptor sequences come from a woman aged 18-29 years who had recovered from COVID-19.

V usage is TRBV10-3 and J usage is TRBJ2-5, with TRBD1 as a possible D gene (6 bases). The CDR3 extends over 15 amino acids. V dropped 5 bases and J dropped 0 bases, with 13 bases sitting between them. Germline V gene data show CDR1 as ENHRY and CDR2 as SYGVKD. The CDR3 spells CAISSFSGDQETQYF. CDR3 DNA: TGTGCCATCAGTTCATTTTCAGGGGACCAAGAGACCCAGTACTTC.

The CDR3 loop reads CASRPARVTNTGELFF. The DNA for the CDR3 is TGTGCCAGCAGACCCGCGCGGGTTACGAACACCGGGGAGCTGTTTTTT. The V and J genes are TRBV11-1 and TRBJ2-2; TRBD2 might be the D (5 bases). Germline CDR1 reads SGHAT; CDR2 reads FQDESV (reference sequence). V lost 6 bases to trimming and J lost 0 bases, with 14 bases between them. The CDR3 extends over 16 amino acids.

The chain carries TRBV2 and TRBJ1-1, with D perhaps TRBD1 (5 bases). Germline V gene lookup returns CDR1 SNHLY and CDR2 FYNNEI. Deletions cut 6 bases from V and 1 base from J, with 12 bases between. There are 14 residues in the CDR3. The CDR3 nucleotides read TGTGCCAGCAGCCGGGAGGGGAAGAACACTGAAGCTTTCTTT. Protein product: CASSREGKNTEAFF.

The genes are TRBV7-2 and TRBJ2-5; D not certain. Trimming took 1 base from V and 4 from J, leaving 4 bases between them. This CDR3 comprises 12 residues. CDR1 SGHTA and CDR2 FQGNSA come from the germline V gene. The DNA of the CDR3 is TGTGCCAGCAGCTTAGACAGAGAGACCCAGTACTTC. Translated: CASSLDRETQYF.

The V and J genes are TRBV5-1 and TRBJ1-1, with 7 nucleotides matching TRBD1. The ends lost 1 base at V and 6 bases at J; junction bases unmatched: 3. Germline values: CDR1 SGHRS, CDR2 YFSETQ. The CDR3 loop spans 13 amino acids. The CDR3 here is CASSLTGVAEAFF. Here the CDR3 DNA reads TGCGCCAGCAGCTTGACAGGGGTGGCTGAAGCTTTCTTT.

This rearrangement joins TRBV2 to TRBJ2-1; possible D gene TRBD2, 6 bases. The V and J ends lost 1 base and 5 bases respectively, with 12 bases between them. CDR3 length equals 15 residues. Germline V gene sequence: CDR1 SNHLY, CDR2 FYNNEI. The CDR3 loop reads CASSEELAPHNEQFF. CDR3 bases: TGTGCCAGCAGTGAAGAACTAGCCCCCCACAATGAGCAGTTCTTC.

The count of this clone is one. The V call is TRBV19, the J call TRBJ1-2; no clear D. The CDR3 has 12 residues. From germline, CDR1 is LNHDA and CDR2 SQIVND (reference sequence). Trimming left V 3 bases short and J 8 bases short, with 10 bases between. The CDR3 nucleotides read TGTGCCAGTAGTATGAGGATGGAGGGCTACACCTTC. Encoded protein: CASSMRMEGYTF.

The V gene is TRBV3-1 (or the pseudogene TRBV3-2), the J gene TRBJ2-2, with D perhaps TRBD2 (5 bases). CDR1 LGHDT and CDR2 YNNKEL come from the germline V gene (reference sequence). The CDR3 length is 15 residues. V was shortened by 7 bases and J by 6 bases, with 18 bases between the two germline ends. Written as DNA, the CDR3 is TGTGCCAGCACCACAAGGGAGATAGGCTCCGGGGAGCTGTTTTTT. Translation gives CASTTREIGSGELFF.

The chain couples TRBV30 to TRBJ1-2, with 7 nucleotides matching TRBD1. V dropped 5 bases and J dropped 4; count of bases not matched to a gene: 4. Germline CDR1 reads GTSNPN; CDR2 reads SVGIG (reference sequence). This CDR3 has 12 residues. The chain's CDR3 is CAWRRGSYGYTF. Here the CDR3 DNA reads TGTGCCTGGCGCAGGGGGTCCTATGGCTACACCTTC.

The chain employs TRBV5-4 and TRBJ2-3, with D possibly TRBD2 on 6 matching bases. There are 15 residues in the CDR3. V was pared by 0 bases and J by 5 bases, with 13 bases between. CDR1 and CDR2 from the germline V gene are SGHNT and YYREEE (reference sequence). The CDR3 reads CASSLGDSPKDTQYF. The CDR3 nucleotides are TGTGCCAGCAGCTTGGGGGACTCCCCTAAAGATACGCAGTATTTT.